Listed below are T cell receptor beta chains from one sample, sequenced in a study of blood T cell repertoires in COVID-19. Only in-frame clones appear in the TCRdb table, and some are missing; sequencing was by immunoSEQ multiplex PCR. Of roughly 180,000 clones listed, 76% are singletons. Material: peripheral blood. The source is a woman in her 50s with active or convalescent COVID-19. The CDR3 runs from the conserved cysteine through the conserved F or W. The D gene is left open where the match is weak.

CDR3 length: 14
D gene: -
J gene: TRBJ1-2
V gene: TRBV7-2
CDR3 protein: CASSQTWGDYGYTF

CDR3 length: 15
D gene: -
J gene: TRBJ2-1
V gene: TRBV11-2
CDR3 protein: CASSPLRGARDEQFF

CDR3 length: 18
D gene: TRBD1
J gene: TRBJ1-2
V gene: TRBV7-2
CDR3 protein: CASSLYAGQGAGNYGYTF

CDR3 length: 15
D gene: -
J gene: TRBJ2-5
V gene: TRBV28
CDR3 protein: CASSPAGSPDETQYF

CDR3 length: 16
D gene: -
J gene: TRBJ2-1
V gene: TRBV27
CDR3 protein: CASSRLGVKSYNEQFF

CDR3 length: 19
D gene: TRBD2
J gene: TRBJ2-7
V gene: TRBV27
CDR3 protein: CASSLSPGLAGGPPYEQYF

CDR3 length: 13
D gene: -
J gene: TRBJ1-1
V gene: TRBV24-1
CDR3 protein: CATSDFLGAEAFF

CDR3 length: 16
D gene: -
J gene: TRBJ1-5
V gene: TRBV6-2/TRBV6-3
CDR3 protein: CASSITGFYSNQPQHF

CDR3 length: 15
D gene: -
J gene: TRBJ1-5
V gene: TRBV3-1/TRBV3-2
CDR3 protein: CASSQAGSGYQPQHF

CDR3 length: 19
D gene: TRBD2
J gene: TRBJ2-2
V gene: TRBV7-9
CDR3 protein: CASSFSAGGPTLLGGELFF

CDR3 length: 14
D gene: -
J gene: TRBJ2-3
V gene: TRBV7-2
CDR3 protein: CASSLVPRTDTQYF

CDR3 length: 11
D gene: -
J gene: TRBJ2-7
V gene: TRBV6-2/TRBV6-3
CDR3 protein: CASSGGHEQYF

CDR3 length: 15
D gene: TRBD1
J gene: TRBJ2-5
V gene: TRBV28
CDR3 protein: CASSSLQGAQETQYF

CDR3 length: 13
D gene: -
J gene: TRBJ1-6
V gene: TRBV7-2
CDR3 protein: CASSSPGVRPLHF

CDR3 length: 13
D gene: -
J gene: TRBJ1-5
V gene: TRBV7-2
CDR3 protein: CASSPYSNQPQHF

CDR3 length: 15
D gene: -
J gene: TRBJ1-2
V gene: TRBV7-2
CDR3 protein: CASSLATPKPRGYTF

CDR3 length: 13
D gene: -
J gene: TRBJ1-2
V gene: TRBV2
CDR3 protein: CANERGGRVGYTF

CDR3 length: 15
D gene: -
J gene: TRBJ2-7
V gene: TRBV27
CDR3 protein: CASRLGRTQSYEQYF

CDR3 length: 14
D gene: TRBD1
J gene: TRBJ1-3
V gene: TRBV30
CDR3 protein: CAWSVTGDGNTIYF

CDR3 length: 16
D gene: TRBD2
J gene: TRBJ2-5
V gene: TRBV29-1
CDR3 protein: CSVRPSGVGRTKTQYF

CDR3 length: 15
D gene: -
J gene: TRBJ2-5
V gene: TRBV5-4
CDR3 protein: CASSLETGLQETQYF

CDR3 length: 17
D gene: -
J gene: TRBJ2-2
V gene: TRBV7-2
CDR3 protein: CASSLGELQENTGELFF

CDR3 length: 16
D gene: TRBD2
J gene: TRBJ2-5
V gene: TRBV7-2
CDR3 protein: CASSLAGAGVGETQYF

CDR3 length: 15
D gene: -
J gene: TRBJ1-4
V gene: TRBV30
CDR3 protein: CAWSVPEGANEKLFF

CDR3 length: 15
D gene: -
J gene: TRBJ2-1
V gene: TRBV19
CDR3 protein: CASSIGGNTRNEQFF

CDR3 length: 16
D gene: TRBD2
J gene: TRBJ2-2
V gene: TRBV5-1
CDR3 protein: CASSRRTSGGGGELFF

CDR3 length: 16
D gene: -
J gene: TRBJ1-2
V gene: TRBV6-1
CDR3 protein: CASSEWVTPSNYGYTF

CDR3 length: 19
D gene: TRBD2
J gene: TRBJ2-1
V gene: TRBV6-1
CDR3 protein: CASSEKSGTSTLYYNEQFF

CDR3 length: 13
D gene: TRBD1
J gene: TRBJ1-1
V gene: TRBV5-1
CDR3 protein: CASSFPGGTEAFF